The present TCR beta chain was sequenced within a study of PD-1 blockade in classical Hodgkin lymphoma. Whole-study results and caveats: Why the repertoires differ is still unclear, perhaps disease activity or prior therapy.

As concerns this clone: Its antigen remains unknown.

Specified time point: cycle 4 day 1 (C4D1), after five to seven weeks of nivolumab. No patient escaped relapse after autologous stem cell transplantation, and brentuximab vedotin exposure varied. Purified CD4+ T cells were obtained from thawed PBMCs through magnetic negative selection. The protocol was immunoSEQ multiplex PCR, while the TCRdb copy is restricted to in-frame clones and leaves out a portion. The data hold 20,000 to 25,000 clones, with under 75% observed a single time. The CDR3 has 14 residues. The V gene's germline CDR1 is SGHRS and CDR2 YFSETQ. The V end was cut by 2 bases, the J end by 4 bases, with 11 bases between.

The specimen comprised CD4+ T cells from blood, sampled before the fourth cycle of nivolumab. The receptor was derived from a human donor with classical Hodgkin lymphoma. This sequence joins TRBV5-1 and TRBJ2-3; a possible D gene is TRBD1 (6 bases). The CDR3 region has the DNA TGCGCCAGCAGCTTAGGGGCAGGGGCAGATACGCAGTATTTT. As protein: CASSLGAGADTQYF.